Sequencing of this TCR beta chain was carried out in a study of T cell responses to AZD1222 COVID-19 vaccine (dated by TCRdb to about 2021). About the investigation overall: TCR sequencing covered roughly 230 trial participants: 200 to 220 given two doses of AZD1222 and some 25 given two doses of MenACWY control vaccine. Trial participants were enrolled by age into 18-55, 56-69 and 70-plus year subgroups, with approximately 150, 28 and 58 TCR-sequenced participants respectively. What the research found in general, with its limitations: Reportedly, almost half of the unique spike-specific TCRs recognized epitopes lying outside the regions that are mutated in the B.1.351 and B.1.1.7 variants. After two AZD1222 doses, both the breadth and the depth of spike-specific TCRs were significantly higher than at day 0 and than in MenACWY recipients. In the small 56-69-year group, the increase in depth fell short of significance, most likely because of low power. Conclusions about previously exposed vaccinees were limited because only five to seven AZD1222 recipients were SARS-CoV-2 seropositive at baseline. The whole spike protein was spanned by vaccine-associated CD4 TCRs, and dominant responses were seen in regions 160-218 and 743-854. Because no samples from the day 14 peak response were available, repertoires could be characterized only after the peak T cell response. Participants were mostly white British and included more females than males, and it was suggested by the authors that clonal diversity may have been underestimated.

Interpreted using the paper, the time point label stands for: baseline before first vaccination. This specimen's treatment or condition label, interpreted: meningococcal conjugate vaccine given as trial control. The vaccinee samples were drawn from two UK trials, COV001 and COV002, one of which was a single-blind randomized controlled phase 2/3 trial testing AZD1222 (ChAdOx1 nCoV-19) in healthy adults. Trial participant PBMC samples were collected at day 0 and day 28 after the second dose for TCRbeta chain sequencing. CDR1 SGHTA and CDR2 FQGNSA were looked up in the germline V gene. The CDR3 has 16 amino acids, counting the end cysteine and phenylalanine. This entry keeps only the CDR3 DNA: 48 bases, framed from base 1. From V the trimming removes 5 bases and from J it removes 1 base, while the gene matches leave 8 bases of the junction unaccounted for. This clone was detected once. Its antigen is unknown. No much larger clonotype is one base removed from it; base qualities were not supplied.

The CDR3 regions of human TCRbeta chains were analyzed by immunosequencing. The authors' pipeline ran thus. Repertoire TCRs were checked for matches against a reference library of SARS-CoV-2-specific TCRs that had been generated using the MIRA antigen-specificity platform. Breadth was defined as the fraction of unique TCRs that were SARS-CoV-2-associated. Depth was defined as the fraction of total T cells that were SARS-CoV-2-associated. Using the MIRA data, each spike-specific TCR was assigned both to the spike region to which the TCR was reactive and to a CD4 or CD8 class. Log10-transformed breadth and depth values were compared by one-way ANOVA with Sidak's multiple comparisons tests. Held by TCRdb, this immuneACCESS table contains in-frame sequences only and omits some clones. Under half of the omission traces to an unresolved V gene where checked; the cause of the rest is unknown. V, J and clone size are taken as reported in that table, and D and trimming were inferred from the DNA itself. The sample table shows under 150,000 clones, and 80% to 90% are seen once. The ten largest clonotypes hold approximately 12% of the sample.

The rearrangement joined TRBV7-2 to TRBJ2-5, with 9 bases in between that match TRBD2. Sequenced here: peripheral blood, sampled on day 0 of MenACWY control vaccination. The receptor's source is an adult in good health. DNA sequence: TGTGCCAGCAGCCCAAGACGACTAGCGGCCCAAGAGACCCAGTACTTC. Its translation reads: CASSPRRLAAQETQYF. The CDR3 plus the reference TRBV7-2 and TRBJ2-5 genes for the other parts give the full variable domain: GAGVSQSPSNKVTEKGKDVELRCDPISGHTALYWYRQSLGQGLEFLIYFQGNSAPDKSGLPSDRFSAERTGGSVSTLTIQRTQQEDSAVYLCASSPRRLAAQETQYFGPGTRLLVL.